This entry lists 8 T cell receptor beta chains sequenced from one sample in a study of shared clonotypes between healthy human individuals (dated by TCRdb to 2019 to 2021). Library construction relied on the immunoSEQ multiplex PCR assay. Entries here come from immuneACCESS through TCRdb and include only in-frame sequences with V and J called. Some clones fail to appear in such tables; in the studies checked, an unresolved V gene covers under half of the shortfall, and the cause of the remainder is unknown. The sample profile shows over 2 million clones; 85% to 95% of them were found once. The top ten clones comprise approximately 0.13% of the sample. What was sequenced was naive CD4+ T cells sorted from blood. Per the publication, the cell subset or site label means: CD45RA+ positively selected. The receptors were sampled from a young man in good health.

The CDR3 nucleotides are TGCGCCAGCAGCCAAGTGCCACAGGGCCGTGGATACAATGAGCAGTTCTTC. Its protein product is CASSQVPQGRGYNEQFF. The chain has TRBV4-1 and TRBJ2-1, with D maybe TRBD1 (6 bases). The CDR3 is made up of 17 amino acids. V lost 1 base, J lost 4 bases, and 17 bases lay in between. The germline CDR1 and CDR2 sequences are MGHRA and YSYEKL.

This clone was counted a single time. One end of the junction does not line up with germline, which may come from a read error. The rearrangement links TRBV6-5 to TRBJ2-5, with D tentatively TRBD1 (6 bases). The germline V gene encodes CDR1 MNHEY and CDR2 SVGAGI. This CDR3 is built from 14 residues. This CDR3 reads CASSYLTGQGTQYF. The CDR3 DNA sequence: TGTGCCAGCAGTTATTTGACAGGCCAAGGGACCCAGTACTTC.

CDR3 sequence (DNA): TGTGCCACCCAGCCCGGGACAGGGATACACGAGCAGTACTTC. It translates to CATQPGTGIHEQYF. V gene TRBV19 combines with J gene TRBJ2-7; TRBD1 agrees at 9 bases. After removal of 10 bases from V and 5 bases from J, the junction contained 12 bases not matched to a gene. Germline V CDR1 and CDR2: LNHDA, SQIVND (reference sequence). This CDR3 is built from 14 residues.

The chain links TRBV29-1 to TRBJ1-5; tentative D call: TRBD1 (5 bases). The germline CDR1 and CDR2 sequences are SQVTM and ANQGSEA. This CDR3 spans 14 amino acids. Between the trimmed V and J ends, which lost 2 bases and 1 base, there was a span of 9 bases. CDR3 sequence: CSVEWAGSNQPQHF. The CDR3, as DNA: TGCAGCGTTGAATGGGCAGGGAGCAATCAGCCCCAGCATTTT.

Points on this clone: Within the sample, other DNA sequences also encode this same CDR3. The chain recombines TRBV18 with TRBJ1-5, with 8 bases fitting TRBD1. The germline V gene encodes CDR1 KGHSH and CDR2 LQKENI. With 3 bases clipped from V and 5 bases from J, the junction kept 0 bases outside the gene matches. This CDR3 is built from 13 residues. CDR3 nucleotide sequence: TGTGCCAGCTCACCGACAGGGGATCAGCCCCAGCATTTT. It is translated as CASSPTGDQPQHF.

The genes are TRBV7-2 and TRBJ2-5, with 11 bases aligning to TRBD2. With 5 bases clipped from V and 3 bases from J, the junction kept 5 bases outside the gene matches. Germline CDR1 reads SGHTA; CDR2 reads FQGNSA. The CDR3 loop spans 15 amino acids. The CDR3 coding sequence is TGTGCCAGCAGCGTGGGGACTAGCGGTAAAGAGACCCAGTACTTC. It codes for CASSVGTSGKETQYF.

The V call is TRBV19, the J call TRBJ1-1; D is ambiguous. CDR1 is LNHDA, CDR2 SQIVND, per germline (reference sequence). Trimming shortened V by 5 bases and J by 7 bases, and 14 bases separated the two germline ends. This CDR3 has 13 residues. The DNA of the CDR3 is TGTGCCAGTAGTTTCACAGCCGATGTTGAAGCTTTCTTT. Protein sequence: CASSFTADVEAFF. Full variable domain (outside the CDR3, taken from reference TRBV19 and TRBJ1-1): DGGITQSPKYLFRKEGQNVTLSCEQNLNHDAMYWYRQDPGQGLRLIYYSQIVNDFQKGDIAEGYSVSREKKESFPLTVTSAQKNPTAFYLCASSFTADVEAFFGQGTRLTVV.

The V call is TRBV2, the J call TRBJ2-3; 12 nucleotides agree with TRBD2. Germline CDR1 SNHLY, CDR2 FYNNEI. The CDR3 is 16 residues long. J lost 6 bases, V lost 6 bases, and 10 bases had no gene match. CDR3 residues: CASRLETSGRGDTQYF. The CDR3 nucleotides are TGTGCCAGCAGGCTAGAGACTAGCGGGAGAGGGGATACGCAGTATTTT.